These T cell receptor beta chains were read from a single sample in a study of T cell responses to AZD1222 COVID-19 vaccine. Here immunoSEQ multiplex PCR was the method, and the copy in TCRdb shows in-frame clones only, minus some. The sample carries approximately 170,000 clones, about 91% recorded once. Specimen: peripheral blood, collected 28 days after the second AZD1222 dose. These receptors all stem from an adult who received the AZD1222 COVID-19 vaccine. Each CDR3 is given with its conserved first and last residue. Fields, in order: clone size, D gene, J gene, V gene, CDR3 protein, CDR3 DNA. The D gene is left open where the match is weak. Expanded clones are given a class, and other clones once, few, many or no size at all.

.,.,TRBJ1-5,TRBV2,CASSAPQGWDNQPQHF,TGTGCCAGCAGTGCGCCCCAGGGGTGGGACAATCAGCCCCAGCATTTT
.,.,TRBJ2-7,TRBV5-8,CASSSGTGGHEQYF,TGTGCCAGCAGCTCCGGGACGGGGGGCCACGAGCAGTACTTC
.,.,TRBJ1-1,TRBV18,CASSPGRAPTEAFF,TGTGCCAGCTCACCTGGAAGGGCGCCCACTGAAGCTTTCTTT
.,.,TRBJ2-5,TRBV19,CASSISEETQYF,TGTGCCAGTAGTATATCGGAAGAGACCCAGTACTTC
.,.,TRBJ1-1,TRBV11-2,CASSLARASTTEAFF,TGTGCCAGCAGCTTAGCCAGGGCCAGCACCACTGAAGCTTTCTTT
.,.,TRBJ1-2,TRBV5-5,CASSLAEAARGYTF,TGTGCCAGCAGCTTGGCCGAGGCAGCCAGGGGCTACACCTTC
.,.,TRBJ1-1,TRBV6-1,CASSEEGRLKAFF,TGTGCCAGCAGTGAAGAGGGGCGATTAAAAGCTTTCTTT
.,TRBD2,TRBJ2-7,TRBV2,CASSPPRDYLSYEQYF,TGTGCCAGCAGCCCGCCCCGGGACTACCTATCCTACGAGCAGTACTTC
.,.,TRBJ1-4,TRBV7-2,CASSPRGPATNEKLFF,TGTGCCAGCAGCCCGCGGGGACCTGCAACTAATGAAAAACTGTTTTTT
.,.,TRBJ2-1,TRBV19,CASSTPDGGASDNEQFF,TGTGCCAGTAGTACCCCAGATGGGGGCGCATCGGACAATGAGCAGTTCTTC
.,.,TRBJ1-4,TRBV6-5,CASSYVSPLSGEKLFF,TGTGCCAGCAGTTACGTATCCCCACTCTCCGGTGAAAAACTGTTTTTT
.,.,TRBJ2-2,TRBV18,CASSPLAGPSTGELFF,TGTGCCAGCTCACCACTGGCAGGGCCCTCCACCGGGGAGCTGTTTTTT
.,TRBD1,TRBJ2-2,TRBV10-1,CASSEGDRGLTGELFF,TGCGCCAGCAGTGAGGGGGACAGGGGGCTGACCGGGGAGCTGTTTTTT
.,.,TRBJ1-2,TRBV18,CASSPRANYGYTF,TGTGCCAGCTCACCCCGAGCTAACTATGGCTACACCTTC
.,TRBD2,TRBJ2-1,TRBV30,CACPSGTSAYNEQFF,TGTGCCTGCCCTTCCGGGACTAGCGCGTACAATGAGCAGTTCTTC
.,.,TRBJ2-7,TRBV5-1,CASSLSGNNEQYF,TGCGCCAGCAGCTTATCAGGGAACAACGAGCAGTACTTC
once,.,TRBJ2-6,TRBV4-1,CASSQEQGPGANVLTF,TGCGCCAGCAGCCAAGAACAGGGCCCTGGGGCCAACGTCCTGACTTTC
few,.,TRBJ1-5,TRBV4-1,CASSQWAENQPQHF,TGCGCCAGCAGCCAATGGGCAGAGAATCAGCCCCAGCATTTT
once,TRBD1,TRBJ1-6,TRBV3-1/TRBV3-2,CASSQLPQGARDSPLHF,TGTGCCAGCAGCCAGCTTCCTCAGGGGGCGCGGGATTCACCCCTCCACTTT
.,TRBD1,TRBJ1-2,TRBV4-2,CASSLGDRASYGYTF,TGTGCCAGCAGCCTAGGGGACAGGGCGAGCTATGGCTACACCTTC
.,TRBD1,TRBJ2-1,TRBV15,CATSRAVGDRVDEQFF,TGTGCCACCAGCAGGGCAGTGGGGGACAGGGTCGATGAGCAGTTCTTC
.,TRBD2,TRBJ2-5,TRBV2,CASSEGGLAGGKETQYF,TGTGCCAGCAGTGAAGGAGGACTAGCGGGTGGGAAAGAGACCCAGTACTTC
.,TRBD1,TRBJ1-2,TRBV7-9,CASSHQGAKANYGYTF,TGTGCCAGCAGCCATCAGGGGGCCAAAGCTAACTATGGCTACACCTTC
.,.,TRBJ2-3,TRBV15,CATREVSTDTQYF,TGTGCCACAAGGGAGGTTAGCACAGATACGCAATATTTT
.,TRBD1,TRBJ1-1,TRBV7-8,CASRHGQETEAFF,TGTGCCAGCAGACACGGACAGGAGACTGAAGCTTTCTTT
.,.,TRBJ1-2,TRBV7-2,CASSWDGPYGYTF,TGTGCCAGCAGCTGGGACGGACCCTATGGCTACACCTTC
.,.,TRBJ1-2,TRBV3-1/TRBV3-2,CASSQDQSAHLYGYTF,TGTGCCAGCAGCCAAGATCAGTCGGCGCACCTCTATGGCTACACCTTC
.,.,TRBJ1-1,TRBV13,CASSVPRDDSGNTEAFF,TGTGCCAGCAGCGTTCCGCGGGACGACTCCGGGAACACTGAAGCTTTCTTT
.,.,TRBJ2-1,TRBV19,CASSISWRDNEQFF,TGTGCCAGTAGTATTTCCTGGCGCGACAATGAGCAGTTCTTC
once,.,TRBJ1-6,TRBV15,CATSTADSYRFHF,TGTGCCACCAGCACCGCGGACAGTTACAGATTCCACTTT
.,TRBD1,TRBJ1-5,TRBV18,CASSTGENQPQHF,TGTGCCAGCTCCACAGGGGAAAATCAGCCCCAGCATTTT
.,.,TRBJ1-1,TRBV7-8,CASSLVEGGTEAFF,TGTGCCAGCAGCTTAGTCGAGGGCGGGACTGAAGCTTTCTTT
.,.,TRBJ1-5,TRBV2,CASSGHGNQPQHF,TGTGCCAGCAGTGGCCACGGCAATCAGCCCCAGCATTTT
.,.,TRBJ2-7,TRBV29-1,CSVGGVGDYEQYF,TGCAGCGTGGGGGGCGTAGGGGACTACGAGCAGTACTTC
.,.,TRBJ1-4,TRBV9,CASSVGTVNEKLFF,TGTGCCAGCAGCGTAGGGACAGTGAATGAAAAACTGTTTTTT
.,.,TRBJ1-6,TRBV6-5,CASRADLGSPLHF,TGTGCCAGCCGAGCCGACTTAGGGTCACCCCTCCACTTT